This T cell receptor (beta chain) was recorded in a study of cytomegalovirus exposure and HLA in healthy donors. Study-wide findings and caveats: As confirmed in vitro, a few CMV-associated chains were specific for CMV antigens. Rare TCR sequences dominated, though some public TCRs recurred in many donors.

Sequenced by immunoSEQ multiplex PCR; TCRdb stores in-frame clones only, minus some. This sample has about 150,000 clones; around 83% occur once, and the top ten carry about 2.2%. This clone was detected only a few times. Its antigen is as yet unknown. This sequence originates from a human donor in good health. Sequenced sample: PBMCs.

CDR3 amino acids: CASRSGLLYEQYF. The CDR3 DNA follows: TGTGCCAGCAGATCGGGGTTACTCTACGAGCAGTACTTC. The rearrangement uses TRBV2 and TRBJ2-7, with a possible D match to TRBD2 (5 bases). This CDR3 has 13 residues. V was clipped by 6 bases and J by 3 bases, with 12 bases between them. Germline V gene lookup returns CDR1 SNHLY and CDR2 FYNNEI.